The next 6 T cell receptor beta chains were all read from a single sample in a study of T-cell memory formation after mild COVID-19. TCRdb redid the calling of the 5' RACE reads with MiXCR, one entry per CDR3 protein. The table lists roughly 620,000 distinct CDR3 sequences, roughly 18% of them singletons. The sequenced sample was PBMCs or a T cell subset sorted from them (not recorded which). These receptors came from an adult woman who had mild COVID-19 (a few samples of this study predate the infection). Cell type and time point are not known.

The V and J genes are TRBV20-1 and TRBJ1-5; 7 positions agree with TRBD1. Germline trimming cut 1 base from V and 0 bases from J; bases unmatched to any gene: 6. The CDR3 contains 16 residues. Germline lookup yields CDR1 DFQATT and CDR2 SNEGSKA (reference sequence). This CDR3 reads CSARGRGQTSNQPQHF. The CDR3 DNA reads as TGCAGTGCTAGAGGCAGGGGACAGACTAGCAATCAGCCCCAGCATTTT.

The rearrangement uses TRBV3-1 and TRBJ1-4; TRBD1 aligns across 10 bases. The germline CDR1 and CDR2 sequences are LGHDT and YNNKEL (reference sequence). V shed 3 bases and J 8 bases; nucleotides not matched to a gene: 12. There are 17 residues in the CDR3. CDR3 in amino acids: CASSQWTGGPRREKLFF. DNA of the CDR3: TGTGCCAGCAGCCAGTGGACAGGGGGTCCCCGACGGGAAAAACTGTTTTTT.

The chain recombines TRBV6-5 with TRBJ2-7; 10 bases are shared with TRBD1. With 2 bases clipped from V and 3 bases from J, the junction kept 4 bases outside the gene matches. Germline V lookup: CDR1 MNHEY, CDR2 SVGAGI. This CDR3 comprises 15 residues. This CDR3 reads CASSYQGQGSYEQYF. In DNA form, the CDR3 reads TGTGCCAGCAGTTACCAGGGACAGGGGAGCTACGAGCAGTACTTC.

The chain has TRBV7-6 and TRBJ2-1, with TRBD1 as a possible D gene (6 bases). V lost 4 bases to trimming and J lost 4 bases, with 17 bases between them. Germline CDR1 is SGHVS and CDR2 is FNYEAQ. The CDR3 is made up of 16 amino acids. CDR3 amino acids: CASSSRVGALYNEQFF. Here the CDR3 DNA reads TGTGCCAGCAGCTCCAGGGTGGGGGCTCTTTACAATGAGCAGTTCTTC.

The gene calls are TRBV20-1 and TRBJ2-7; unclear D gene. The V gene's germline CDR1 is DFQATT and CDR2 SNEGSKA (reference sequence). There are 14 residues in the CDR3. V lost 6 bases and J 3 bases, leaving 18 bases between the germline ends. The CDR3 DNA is TGCAGTGCCGGGTCCCCTCTTCTCCGCTACGAGCAGTACTTC. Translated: CSAGSPLLRYEQYF.

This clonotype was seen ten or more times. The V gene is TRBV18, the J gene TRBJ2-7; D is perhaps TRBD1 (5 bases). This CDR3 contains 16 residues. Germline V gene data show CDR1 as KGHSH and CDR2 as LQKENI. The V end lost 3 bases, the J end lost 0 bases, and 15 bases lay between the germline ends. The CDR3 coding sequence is TGTGCCAGCTCACCCAGAGGACAAACGAGCTCCTACGAGCAGTACTTC. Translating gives CASSPRGQTSSYEQYF.